In this sample, the clone carrying this T cell receptor beta chain turned up a few times. The antigen remains unidentified. V was clipped by 4 bases and J by 7 bases, with 17 bases between them. This CDR3 comprises 14 residues. Looked up from germline, CDR1 is ENHRY and CDR2 is SYGVKD. This entry is derived from a study of identical twins. Study conclusions and caveats: Because invariant MAIT and iNKT cells could be present, zero-insertion analyses could be partly confounded. Not following the same donors, the study drew its conclusions from cross-sectional statistical analysis.

Unique molecular identifiers were present on the cDNA, and a universal primer site came from template switching. Each CDR3 protein gets one entry after TCRdb re-called the 5' RACE reads with MiXCR. The sample contains 450,000 to 600,000 distinct CDR3 sequences, 20% to 25% of which appear only once. These same records also appear under a second study, on yellow fever vaccine responses in identical twins.

The TCR originated in a woman in her late teens or twenties in good health. The V and J genes are TRBV10-3 and TRBJ2-7; D perhaps matches TRBD2 (6 bases). The sample was CD4+ T cells sorted from blood. The CDR3 is CAISAAHDSGEQYV. CDR3 bases: TGTGCCATCAGTGCGGCCCATGACAGCGGGGAGCAGTACGTC.